One and the same sample provided the 4 T cell receptor beta chains below, sequenced in a study of T cell repertoires in cytomegalovirus infection. One entry per CDR3 protein, called by TCRdb with MiXCR from the reads. The sample lists 900,000 to 950,000 distinct CDR3 sequences, approximately 32% occurring once. These receptors have no identified antigens. This specimen was cultured CD8+ T cells from PBMCs, taken from culture after CMV antigen stimulation. The receptors stem from a human donor in good health (CMV status not recorded). Some clones in this sample may be carry-over from other donors' samples.

The chain combines TRBV4-3 with TRBJ2-5, with 8 positions matching TRBD2. After removal of 1 base from V and 3 bases from J, the junction contained 19 bases not matched to a gene. The CDR3 length is 20 residues. Per the germline V gene, CDR1 is LGHNA and CDR2 is YSLEER. The CDR3 spells CASSQVLAGSTSGLKETQYF. The CDR3 DNA reads TGCGCCAGCAGCCAAGTATTAGCGGGGTCAACGTCAGGGCTAAAAGAGACCCAGTACTTC.

The gene calls are TRBV27 and TRBJ2-7; D is undetermined. CDR3 length: 15 residues. V lost 0 bases, J lost 3 bases, and 12 bases lay in between. Germline CDR1 is MNHEY and CDR2 is SMNVEV (reference sequence). Here the CDR3 DNA reads TGTGCCAGCAGTTTATCGGGCGCCCGAAGCTACGAGCAGTACTTC. Translated, it gives CASSLSGARSYEQYF.

The V call is TRBV25-1, the J call TRBJ2-5, with TRBD1 identical over 7 bases. The V and J ends lost 1 base and 2 bases, in that order; junction bases with no gene match: 4. The V gene's germline CDR1 is MGHDK and CDR2 SYGVNS. This CDR3 region has 15 residues. CDR3 in DNA: TGTGCCAGCAGTGAATTTGGGACAGCACAAGAGACCCAGTACTTC. Encoded protein: CASSEFGTAQETQYF.

This clonotype was recorded many times. Germline is not matched at one junction end, which may reflect a read error. V is TRBV7-7 and J is TRBJ2-5; D gene uncertain. The CDR3 covers 15 residues. Germline lookup yields CDR1 SSHAT and CDR2 FNYEAQ (reference sequence). The CDR3 loop reads CASSLVAAVQETQYF. Written as DNA, the CDR3 is TGTGCTAGCAGCTTAGTGGCAGCCGTCCAAGAGACCCAGTACTTC.